This is a list of T cell receptor beta chains from one sample in a study of blood T cell repertoires in COVID-19. Measured with immunoSEQ multiplex PCR; TCRdb has only the in-frame clones, and not every one. Of about 330,000 clones in the sample, approximately 89% were seen once. The sequencing sample was made of PBMCs or T cells enriched from blood (not recorded which). These TCRs come from a woman under 40 who had recovered from COVID-19. Each CDR3 is given with its conserved first and last residue. The D gene is left open where the match is weak. Expanded clones get a size class; other rows say once, few or many, or leave the size out.

D gene	clone size	V gene	J gene	CDR3 protein	CDR3 DNA
TRBD1	.	TRBV29-1	TRBJ1-2	CSVDSGQGFYGYTF	TGCAGCGTTGATTCCGGACAGGGGTTCTATGGCTACACCTTC
TRBD2	once	TRBV7-8	TRBJ2-1	CASVPPSGGYNEQFF	TGTGCCAGCGTACCCCCCAGCGGGGGATACAATGAGCAGTTCTTC
.	.	TRBV18	TRBJ2-3	CASSPPSRSTDTQYF	TGTGCCAGCTCACCACCGTCTCGGAGCACAGATACGCAGTATTTT
TRBD1	.	TRBV5-1	TRBJ1-3	CASSHRTGVSGNTIYF	TGCGCCAGCAGCCATAGGACAGGGGTCTCTGGAAACACCATATATTTT
.	.	TRBV5-4	TRBJ1-6	CASSLDRSPLHF	TGTGCCAGCAGCTTGGATCGGAGTCCCCTCCACTTT
.	.	TRBV4-1	TRBJ2-7	CASSQAGNYEQYF	TGCGCCAGCAGCCAAGCAGGGAACTACGAGCAGTACTTC
.	.	TRBV7-9	TRBJ1-5	CASSFGEVYQPQHF	TGTGCCAGCAGCTTTGGTGAGGTGTATCAGCCCCAGCATTTT
TRBD2	.	TRBV7-6	TRBJ2-5	CASSWVLAGEETQYF	TGTGCCAGCAGCTGGGTGTTGGCGGGGGAAGAGACCCAGTACTTC
.	.	TRBV6-5	TRBJ1-2	CASSRSWAGHGYTF	TGTGCCAGCAGCCGTAGTTGGGCAGGGCATGGCTACACCTTC
.	.	TRBV19	TRBJ2-3	CASQTRGRSTDTQYF	TGTGCCAGCCAAACCCGGGGTCGAAGCACAGATACGCAGTATTTT
.	.	TRBV19	TRBJ1-1	CASNVQGVHTEAFF	TGTGCCAGTAACGTACAGGGCGTTCACACTGAAGCTTTCTTT
TRBD1	.	TRBV5-5	TRBJ1-6	CASSLDGTGGTTLHF	TGTGCCAGCAGCTTGGATGGGACAGGGGGAACGACCCTCCACTTT
.	.	TRBV10-2	TRBJ1-2	CASSADLTGFGYTF	TGCGCCAGCAGCGCTGACCTAACCGGGTTCGGCTACACCTTC
TRBD1	.	TRBV5-6	TRBJ1-5	CASSLGQGAQPQHF	TGTGCCAGCAGCTTGGGCCAGGGGGCGCAGCCCCAGCATTTT
.	.	TRBV5-1	TRBJ2-2	CASSLVRVDTGELFF	TGCGCCAGCAGCTTGGTCAGGGTCGACACCGGGGAGCTGTTTTTT
.	.	TRBV12-3/TRBV12-4	TRBJ2-7	CASSDGVLKYF	TGTGCCAGCAGCGACGGGGTCTTAAAGTACTTC
.	few	TRBV4-3	TRBJ2-7	CASSQDRGASYEQYF	TGCGCCAGCAGCCAAGATCGGGGGGCCTCCTACGAGCAGTACTTC
.	.	TRBV9	TRBJ1-2	CASSVGRYGYTF	TGTGCCAGCAGCGTAGGGAGATATGGCTACACCTTC
.	.	TRBV6-5	TRBJ2-7	CASSPRDTSYEQYF	TGTGCCAGCAGTCCCCGGGACACCTCCTACGAGCAGTACTTC
TRBD1	.	TRBV27	TRBJ2-6	CASSFDRAGANVLTF	TGTGCCAGCAGTTTTGACAGGGCTGGGGCCAACGTCCTGACTTTC
.	.	TRBV18	TRBJ2-5	CASSPQGLETQYF	TGTGCCAGCTCGCCTCAGGGATTGGAGACCCAGTACTTC
.	.	TRBV10-3	TRBJ1-1	CAIRAPGENTEAFF	TGTGCCATCAGGGCCCCGGGGGAGAACACTGAAGCTTTCTTT
TRBD1	.	TRBV7-9	TRBJ1-3	CASSFDDRAPNTIYF	TGTGCCAGCAGCTTCGACGACAGGGCCCCTAACACCATATATTTT
.	.	TRBV3-1/TRBV3-2	TRBJ1-6	CASSQDVQGVSPLHF	TGTGCCAGCAGCCAAGATGTACAGGGAGTGTCACCCCTCCACTTT
TRBD1	.	TRBV19	TRBJ1-4	CASSLDRGIVGNEKLFF	TGTGCCAGTAGTCTGGACAGGGGAATCGTCGGGAATGAAAAACTGTTTTTT
.	few	TRBV29-1	TRBJ2-1	CSVDYTGQGYEQFF	TGCAGCGTTGATTATACGGGTCAGGGTTATGAGCAGTTCTTC
.	.	TRBV5-5	TRBJ1-6	CASRESGSPLHF	TGTGCCAGCAGAGAATCGGGTTCACCCCTCCACTTT